This passage covers 9 T cell receptor beta chains from one sample sequenced in a study of beta chain features in type 1 diabetes. Whole-study results and caveats: Moderate but significant shortening of TCRB CDR3s was recorded in all four CD4+ subsets from Type 1 diabetes patients.

For these receptors, no antigen is known. Isolated RNA was reverse transcribed in full, so expressed TCRB transcripts were sequenced. This table comes from immunoSEQ multiplex PCR, and its TCRdb copy is limited to in-frame clones, with some not included. The data show around 340,000 clones, approximately 9.7% seen once. Sequencing used central memory CD4+ T cells from blood. The receptors originated from a man aged 30-40 years with type 1 diabetes.

The chain couples TRBV7-2 to TRBJ2-3; 7 nucleotides line up with TRBD2. This CDR3 is 17 amino acids long. Germline V CDR1 and CDR2: SGHTA, FQGNSA. The V gene end was trimmed by 4 bases and the J gene end by 0 bases; junction bases not matched to a gene: 10. The CDR3 reads CASSSRGSGVSTDTQYF. In DNA, the CDR3 is TGTGCCAGCAGCTCGCGAGGAAGCGGGGTGAGCACAGATACGCAGTATTTT.

In its sample, this clone was seen a few times. The same CDR3 also results from other DNA sequences found in this sample. The V gene is TRBV29-1, the J gene TRBJ1-5, with a weak D call TRBD1 (6 bases). Germline V CDR1 and CDR2: SQVTM, ANQGSEA. This CDR3 comprises 13 residues. Between the trimmed V and J ends, which lost 4 bases and 5 bases, there was a span of 12 bases. Here the CDR3 reads CSVGPAGDQPQHF. The CDR3 DNA reads as TGCAGCGTTGGCCCCGCAGGGGATCAGCCCCAGCATTTT.

The V call is TRBV6-1, the J call TRBJ2-7, with no clear D. V lost 1 base to trimming and J lost 2 bases, with 6 bases between them. This CDR3 has 13 amino acids. Germline V gene lookup returns CDR1 MNHNS and CDR2 SASEGT. The CDR3 sequence is CASSEGQTYEQYF. The CDR3 DNA reads TGTGCCAGCAGTGAAGGGCAGACCTACGAGCAGTACTTC.

This sequence joins TRBV7-2 and TRBJ2-2, with TRBD1 matching 8 bases. CDR1 and CDR2 (germline): SGHTA, FQGNSA. The CDR3 totals 15 residues. Unmatched junction bases numbered 4, after V lost 4 bases and J lost 3 bases. This CDR3 reads CASSSGQGDTGELFF. The CDR3 DNA reads TGTGCCAGCAGCTCCGGACAGGGTGACACCGGGGAGCTGTTTTTT.

The chain recombines TRBV11-2 with TRBJ2-7, with D perhaps matching TRBD2 (5 bases). Trimming took off 2 bases at V and 6 bases at J, with 8 bases between the two ends. Germline V gene sequence: CDR1 SGHAT, CDR2 FQNNGV. This CDR3 region has 12 residues. The chain's CDR3 is CASSLSAGEQYF. The CDR3 DNA follows: TGTGCCAGCAGCTTAAGCGCGGGCGAGCAGTACTTC. The full variable domain, its missing parts supplied by reference TRBV11-2 and TRBJ2-7, is EAGVAQSPRYKIIEKRQSVAFWCNPISGHATLYWYQQILGQGPKLLIQFQNNGVVDDSQLPKDRFSAERLKGVDSTLKIQPAKLEDSAVYLCASSLSAGEQYFGPGTRLTVT.

This sequence joins TRBV5-6 and TRBJ1-5, with D tentatively TRBD1 (5 bases). V was clipped by 1 base and J by 2 bases, with 10 bases between them. CDR3 length equals 15 residues. Germline V gene data show CDR1 as SGHDT and CDR2 as YYEEEE. The CDR3 nucleotides read TGTGCCAGCAGCTTGACAGGACGGGGCAATCAGCCCCAGCATTTT. It translates to CASSLTGRGNQPQHF.

The rearrangement joins TRBV5-4 to TRBJ2-3, with TRBD1 as a possible D gene (5 bases). Germline V gene lookup returns CDR1 SGHNT and CDR2 YYREEE (reference sequence). V was trimmed by 2 bases and J by 6 bases, leaving 13 bases between them. CDR3 length: 14 residues. CDR3 nucleotide sequence: TGTGCCAGCAGCTTAGGAGCAGGGCTGGATACGCAGTATTTT. It translates to CASSLGAGLDTQYF.

This clone came up many times. V gene TRBV7-2 combines with J gene TRBJ2-5; 7 nucleotides match TRBD1. Germline V lookup: CDR1 SGHTA, CDR2 FQGNSA. Trimming removed 0 bases from V and 3 bases from J; junction bases left unmatched: 4. The CDR3 extends over 15 amino acids. The CDR3 DNA follows: TGTGCCAGCAGCTTAGCCGGGACAGCGAAAGAGACCCAGTACTTC. It is translated as CASSLAGTAKETQYF.

This chain connects TRBV14 to TRBJ2-2, with 7 bases that match TRBD2. The CDR3 sequence is 11 residues long. The V gene end was trimmed by 5 bases and the J gene end by 16 bases; junction bases not matched to a gene: 7. Germline V CDR1 and CDR2: SGHDN, FVKESK. The CDR3 loop reads CASSSRGGSFF. Here the CDR3 DNA reads TGTGCCAGCAGCTCACGCGGGGGATCGTTTTTT.